The 9 T cell receptor beta chains below were found in one sample sequenced in a study of T-cell memory formation after mild COVID-19. TCRdb reanalysed the 5' RACE reads using MiXCR and keeps one entry per CDR3 protein. The profile shows 350,000 or so distinct CDR3 sequences, 20% to 25% of them singletons. Specimen: PBMCs or a T cell subset sorted from them (not recorded which). The receptors come from a man younger than 30 who had mild COVID-19 (a few samples of this study predate the infection). Cell type and time point are not known.

The J gene is TRBJ1-2, the V gene TRBV10-3, with D perhaps TRBD1 (6 bases). The V and J ends lost 4 bases and 8 bases respectively, with 14 bases between them. The CDR3 consists of 13 residues. Germline CDR1 reads ENHRY; CDR2 reads SYGVKD. CDR3 amino acids: CAISVSGAEGYTF. As DNA, the CDR3 is TGTGCCATCAGTGTTTCGGGGGCGGAGGGCTACACCTTC.

This sequence joins TRBV7-9 and TRBJ1-6; TRBD1 is a possible D gene (6 bases). The V end lost 10 bases, the J end lost 7 bases, and 23 bases lay between the germline ends. This CDR3 has 16 amino acids. CDR1 and CDR2 (germline): SEHNR, FQNEAQ (reference sequence). For the CDR3, the DNA is TGTGCCACTACGGGACCTAGGGGGACGGTCAATTCACCCCTCCACTTT. Amino acid sequence: CATTGPRGTVNSPLHF.

The V gene is TRBV19, the J gene TRBJ2-3; unclear D gene. The length of the CDR3 is 18 residues. The V end lost 8 bases, the J end lost 2 bases, and 26 bases lay between the germline ends. The germline V gene encodes CDR1 LNHDA and CDR2 SQIVND (reference sequence). The DNA of the CDR3 is TGTGCCAGTGGAAAAGACCGTCGTGTGGATACTAACACAGATACGCAGTATTTT. This sequence encodes CASGKDRRVDTNTDTQYF.

The chain is built from TRBV7-2 and TRBJ1-2; weak D call: TRBD1 (6 bases). The germline gives CDR1 SGHTA, CDR2 FQGNSA. Trimming pared 8 bases from V and 8 bases from J, leaving 12 bases between. The CDR3 is 11 amino acids. The CDR3 DNA is TGTGCCAGCCCAGGGGTGGGGGGCTACACCTTC. It translates to CASPGVGGYTF. Combining the CDR3 with reference TRBV7-2 and TRBJ1-2 gives the whole variable domain GAGVSQSPSNKVTEKGKDVELRCDPISGHTALYWYRQSLGQGLEFLIYFQGNSAPDKSGLPSDRFSAERTGGSVSTLTIQRTQQEDSAVYLCASPGVGGYTFGSGTRLTVV.

The genes are TRBV7-6 and TRBJ1-2; D gene ambiguous. The CDR3 extends over 14 amino acids. Trimming left V 5 bases short and J 2 bases short, with 12 bases between. CDR1 is SGHVS and CDR2 is FNYEAQ in the germline V gene. CDR3 residues: CASSEGNRNYGYTF. The CDR3 coding sequence is TGTGCCAGCAGCGAGGGTAATCGGAACTATGGCTACACCTTC.

Only a few counts were recorded for this clonotype. This chain connects TRBV5-1 to TRBJ2-1, with TRBD2 identical over 7 bases. The CDR3 contains 14 residues. CDR1 SGHRS and CDR2 YFSETQ come from the germline V gene. The V gene end was trimmed by 4 bases and the J gene end by 8 bases; junction bases not matched to a gene: 9. The CDR3 is CASSTSTSFHEQFF. Here the CDR3 DNA reads TGCGCCAGCAGCACCTCGACTAGCTTCCATGAGCAGTTCTTC. Variable domain in full (rest from reference TRBV5-1 and TRBJ2-1): KAGVTQTPRYLIKTRGQQVTLSCSPISGHRSVSWYQQTPGQGLQFLFEYFSETQRNKGNFPGRFSGRQFSNSRSEMNVSTLELGDSALYLCASSTSTSFHEQFFGPGTRLTVL.

This clonotype showed up just a few times. The chain combines TRBV10-3 with TRBJ2-4; the D gene is possibly TRBD1 (6 bases). This CDR3 region has 13 residues. Trimming took 3 bases from V and 7 from J, leaving 10 bases between them. Germline lookup yields CDR1 ENHRY and CDR2 SYGVKD. The CDR3 region is CAISEQGENIQYF. Here the CDR3 DNA reads TGTGCCATCAGTGAACAGGGTGAGAACATTCAGTACTTC.

The V call is TRBV20-1, the J call TRBJ1-2, with 7 bases matching TRBD1. V shed 2 bases, J shed 3 bases, and the junction held 9 bases outside the gene matches. Germline V gene sequence: CDR1 DFQATT, CDR2 SNEGSKA (reference sequence). This CDR3 is built from 15 residues. CDR3 in amino acids: CSARRPTGIDYGYTF. The CDR3 DNA sequence: TGCAGTGCTAGACGCCCGACAGGGATTGACTATGGCTACACCTTC.

The rearrangement uses TRBV6-6 and TRBJ2-1; D is unclear. The CDR3 consists of 14 residues. V lost 0 bases to trimming and J lost 7 bases, with 10 bases between them. Per germline, CDR1 MNHNY and CDR2 SVGAGI (reference sequence). The CDR3 region has the DNA TGTGCCAGCAGTTACTCTAGCTGGGCTAATGAGCAGTTCTTC. Its protein is CASSYSSWANEQFF.